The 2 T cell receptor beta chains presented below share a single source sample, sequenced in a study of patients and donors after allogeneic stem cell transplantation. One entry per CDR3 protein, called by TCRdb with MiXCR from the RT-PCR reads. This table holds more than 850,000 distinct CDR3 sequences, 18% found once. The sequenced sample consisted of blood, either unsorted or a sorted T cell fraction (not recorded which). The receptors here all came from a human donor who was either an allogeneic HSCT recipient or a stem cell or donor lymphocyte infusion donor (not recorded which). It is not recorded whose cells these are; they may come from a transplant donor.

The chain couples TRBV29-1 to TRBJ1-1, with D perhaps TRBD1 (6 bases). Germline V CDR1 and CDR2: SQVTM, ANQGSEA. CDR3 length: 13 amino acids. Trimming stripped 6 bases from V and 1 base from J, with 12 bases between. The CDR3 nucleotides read TGCAGCGTGAGAGGACAGACGAACACTGAAGCTTTCTTT. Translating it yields CSVRGQTNTEAFF.

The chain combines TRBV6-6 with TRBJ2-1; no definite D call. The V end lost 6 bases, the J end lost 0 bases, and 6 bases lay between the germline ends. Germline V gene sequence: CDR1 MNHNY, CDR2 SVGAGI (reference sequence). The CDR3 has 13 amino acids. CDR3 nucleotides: TGTGCCAGCAGACTGAACTCCTACAATGAGCAGTTCTTC. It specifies CASRLNSYNEQFF.